The 4 T cell receptor beta chains below come from one sample, sequenced in a study of Graves' ophthalmopathy and Graves' hyperthyroidism. TCR beta CDR3 regions were amplified from RNA transcripts. First-round RT-PCR used HTBI primers; second-round multiplex PCR followed. TCRdb recomputed calls from the multiplex PCR reads with MiXCR, one row per CDR3 protein. The sample lists some 360,000 distinct CDR3 sequences, about 17% seen once, with 2.4% in the top ten. The sequencing sample was made of peripheral blood. The receptor set was obtained from an adult woman with stable Graves' hyperthyroidism.

This clonotype was found many times. The V gene is TRBV12-3 or TRBV12-4, the J gene TRBJ2-5, with 9 nucleotides matching TRBD1. The CDR3 totals 16 residues. Trimming took 3 bases from V and 5 from J; bases not matched to a gene: 10. For the CDR3, the DNA is TGTGCCAGCAGTTTTGGTCCGGGACAGGGTCAGGAGACCCAGTACTTC. Its protein is CASSFGPGQGQETQYF.

Points on this clonotype: This may stem from a read error, because a much larger clone lies one nucleotide away. The rearrangement links TRBV6-5 to TRBJ1-6; 8 nucleotides match TRBD1. CDR1 and CDR2 (germline): MNHEY, SVGAGI. The CDR3 contains 14 residues. The V segment lost 2 bases and the J segment 11 bases; nucleotides outside the gene matches: 5. In DNA, the CDR3 is TGTGCCAGCAGTTACCTCAGGGGGCGAGCACCCCTCCACTTT. Protein: CASSYLRGRAPLHF.

About this clonotype: Just one base apart from a much larger clone, this may be a read error. In DNA, the CDR3 is TGTGCCAGTAGGGAGGAAAACATTAAGTACTTC. Encoded protein: CASREENIKYF. V gene TRBV12-3 or TRBV12-4 combines with J gene TRBJ2-4; the D gene is possibly TRBD2 (6 bases). CDR3 length equals 11 residues.

This clonotype has only a few counts. This may be a read error: a much more frequent sequence differs by one nucleotide. The conserved phenylalanine or tryptophan is not found at the CDR3 terminus, so this likely reflects a read error. CDR3 sequence (DNA): TGTGCCAGCAGTGAATGGGCGGGACAATTTACTGAAGCTTTCTCT. Its protein product is CASSEWAGQFTEAFS. V usage is TRBV6-1 and J usage is TRBJ1-1; D perhaps matches TRBD1 (6 bases). The germline V gene has CDR1 MNHNS and CDR2 SASEGT. The length of the CDR3 is 15 residues. The V end was cut by 2 bases, the J end by 5 bases, with 15 bases between.